This T cell receptor (beta chain) was observed in a study of neurological immune-mediated disorders. General study findings and limits: HTLV-1-associated myelopathy ranked highest for TCR clonal expansion and multiple sclerosis lowest, beneath healthy controls.

Germline CDR1 SGDLS, CDR2 YYNGEE. The CDR3 has 16 amino acids. V lost 0 bases to trimming and J lost 5 bases; unmatched junction nucleotides: 6. In its sample, this clonotype was seen many times. No antigen is known for it. The authors made cDNA by 5'RACE with 10-nucleotide random UMIs. TCRdb re-called the 5' RACE reads through MiXCR, storing one row per CDR3 protein. This sample has 30,000 or so distinct CDR3 sequences, with 15% found just once. The sequencing sample was made of PBMCs. V usage is TRBV9 and J usage is TRBJ2-1, with 9 bases matching TRBD2. The source of this sequence is a man aged 65 to 79 in good health. The CDR3, as DNA: TGTGCCAGCAGCGTAGACTTGCGGGGGGGGAACAATGAGCAGTTCTTC. Its protein product is CASSVDLRGGNNEQFF.